This paragraph covers one TCR beta chain sequence. Its antigen remains undetermined. No much larger clone exists at a distance of one base, and base qualities are not known. Including cysteine and phenylalanine, the CDR3 has 16 amino acids. CDR3 DNA is the only sequence kept; it has 48 bases, read in frame from the first base. This record belongs to a study of blood T cell repertoires in COVID-19 (dated by TCRdb to the early 2020s). With respect to the entire study: The collaborator samples originated in the United States, Italy and Spain and spanned the acute and convalescent phases of COVID-19. The prospective study material was composed of cDNA or gDNA derived from T cells, B-cell-depleted T cells, or PBMCs. The dataset comprised deeply sampled blood TCRbeta repertoires from subjects exposed to, actively infected with, or recovered from COVID-19. The repertoires were released in a freely available public database meant as a resource for research on the immune response to SARS-CoV-2. The samples were drawn from two sources: the first 160 participants of the ongoing ImmuneRACE study, and over 1,000 subjects contributed by 6 global collaborators. A de-identified subject ID, COVID-19 status, age in years and sex were almost always included in the sample metadata. Where available, HLA class I and class II types were obtained from metadata supplied by the sample provider rather than from assay-based typing.

Results and caveats for the whole study, not just this receptor: How much clinical and demographic metadata was included differed by source and by participant, and the metadata was provided uncurated.

The immunoSEQ Assay, a bias-controlled multiplex PCR, was used to amplify TCRbeta CDR3 regions from genomic DNA. The published analysis was carried out like this. The number of nucleated cells in each sample was estimated by amplification of reference gene primers within the assay. To quantify the absolute abundance of each unique TCRbeta CDR3 rearrangement, sequence reads were collapsed and filtered. For each sample, productive Simpson clonality was calculated by taking the square root of Simpson's diversity index across productive rearrangements. TCRdb took over this immuneACCESS table, retaining in-frame rearrangements with V and J assigned. Such tables are incomplete; in checked studies, under half of the missing clones stem from an unresolved V gene, and the remainder is unexplained. For V, J and clone size, that table is used; D and trimming come from the DNA. Present in this sample are about 230,000 clones, around four fifths of which were seen just once. Jointly, the top ten make up under 3% of the sample.

Whole blood was collected in K2EDTA tubes by collaborating institutions according to the institutions' own protocols. For TCRbeta analysis, collaborators shipped samples in one of three forms: frozen whole blood, isolated PBMCs, or DNA extracted from either of those sample types. The sequence links TRBV12-2 to TRBJ2-3; the table's D gene call, TRBD2, was not cross checked with the DNA. TRBV12-2 is marked as a pseudogene. The clonotype was recovered from a woman between 65 and 79 years old with active or convalescent COVID-19. Input material: peripheral blood. The DNA sequence follows: TGTGCAAGTCGACCGACTACAGCTGTAAGCACAGATACGCAGTATTTT. It encodes CASRPTTAVSTDTQYF.